These 2 T cell receptor beta chains were sequenced from one sample in a study of radiotherapy plus CTLA-4 blockade in lung cancer. The data were produced by immunoSEQ multiplex PCR, yet TCRdb's version contains in-frame clones alone and is incomplete. The sample lists tens of thousands of clones, roughly 86% occurring once. The starting material was peripheral blood, obtained from a patient treated with radiotherapy plus ipilimumab. These receptors were collected from a human donor with non-small cell lung cancer whose response to radiotherapy plus ipilimumab could not be evaluated.

The rearrangement joins TRBV7-9 to TRBJ1-2, with D possibly being TRBD1 (5 bases). V was clipped by 7 bases and J by 2 bases, with 20 bases between them. The CDR3 spans 16 residues. The germline V gene encodes CDR1 SEHNR and CDR2 FQNEAQ (reference sequence). CDR3 coding DNA: TGTGCCAGCATAGGAGGACCGGGGGGAATGAACTATGGCTACACCTTC. Protein product: CASIGGPGGMNYGYTF.

The chain couples TRBV7-2 to TRBJ2-7; D might be TRBD1 (5 bases). The CDR3 loop spans 16 amino acids. V lost 1 base to trimming and J lost 2 bases, with 15 bases between them. Germline lookup yields CDR1 SGHTA and CDR2 FQGNSA. The CDR3 region is CASSLVSGRAPYEQYF. CDR3 sequence (DNA): TGTGCCAGCAGCTTAGTTTCTGGCAGGGCTCCCTACGAGCAGTACTTC.